This T cell receptor beta chain was identified during a study of T cells in women clearing cervical HPV infection. Profiling relied on immunoSEQ multiplex PCR, and the TCRdb table lists in-frame clones only, not all of them. The sample has 25,000 to 35,000 clones. Cervical HPV DNA detected by MY09/MY11 PCR, typed by dot-blot. The CDR3 is 13 amino acids. Trimming cost V 6 bases and J 7 bases, with 13 bases left between them. About this clone: Its antigen is as yet unknown. The observed sequence ends 3 residues before the CDR3 terminus, with the missing tail filled in from the germline J gene.

Study-wide points: T-cell numbers per sample were unknown and may explain richness differences. Richness plus V gene abundances separated cases from controls with AUC 0.7 to 0.9.

The rearrangement joins TRBV12-3 or TRBV12-4 to TRBJ2-1; a weak D match, TRBD2 (6 bases). This sequence was found in a woman between 18 and 75 years old with a cervical HPV16 infection that either progressed to CIN3+ or cleared (not recorded which). The material sequenced was blood buffy coat. Partial CDR3 DNA: TGTGCCAGCAGAATAGGGACTCAAAATGAG. This sequence encodes CASRIGTQNE. The full CDR3 protein reads CASRIGTQNEQFF.